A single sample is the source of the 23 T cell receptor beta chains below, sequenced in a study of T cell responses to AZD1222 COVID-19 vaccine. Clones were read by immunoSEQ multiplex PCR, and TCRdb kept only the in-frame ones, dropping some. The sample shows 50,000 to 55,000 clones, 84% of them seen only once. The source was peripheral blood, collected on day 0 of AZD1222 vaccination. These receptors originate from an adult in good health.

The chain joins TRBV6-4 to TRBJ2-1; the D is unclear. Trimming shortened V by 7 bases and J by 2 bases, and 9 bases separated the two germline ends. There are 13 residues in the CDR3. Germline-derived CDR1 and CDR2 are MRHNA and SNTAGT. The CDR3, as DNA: TGTGCCAGCATTGGGTCTCCCTACAATGAGCAGTTCTTC. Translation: CASIGSPYNEQFF.

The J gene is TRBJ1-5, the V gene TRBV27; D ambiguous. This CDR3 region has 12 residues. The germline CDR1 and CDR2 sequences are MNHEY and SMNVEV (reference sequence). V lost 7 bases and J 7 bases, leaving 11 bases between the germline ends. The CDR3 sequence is CASTSGEQPQHF. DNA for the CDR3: TGTGCCAGCACTAGCGGAGAACAGCCCCAGCATTTT.

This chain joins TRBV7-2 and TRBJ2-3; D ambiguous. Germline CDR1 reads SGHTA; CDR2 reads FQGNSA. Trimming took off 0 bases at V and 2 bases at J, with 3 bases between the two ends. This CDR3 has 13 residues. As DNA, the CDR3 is TGTGCCAGCAGCTTAGCGCACACAGATACGCAGTATTTT. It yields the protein CASSLAHTDTQYF.

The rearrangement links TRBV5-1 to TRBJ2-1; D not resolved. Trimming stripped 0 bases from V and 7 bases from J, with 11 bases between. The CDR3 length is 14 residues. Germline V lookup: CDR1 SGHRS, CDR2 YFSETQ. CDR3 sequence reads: CASSLVITGNEQFF. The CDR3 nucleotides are TGCGCCAGCAGCTTGGTCATTACGGGTAATGAGCAGTTCTTC. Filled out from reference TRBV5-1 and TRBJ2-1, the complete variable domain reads KAGVTQTPRYLIKTRGQQVTLSCSPISGHRSVSWYQQTPGQGLQFLFEYFSETQRNKGNFPGRFSGRQFSNSRSEMNVSTLELGDSALYLCASSLVITGNEQFFGPGTRLTVL.

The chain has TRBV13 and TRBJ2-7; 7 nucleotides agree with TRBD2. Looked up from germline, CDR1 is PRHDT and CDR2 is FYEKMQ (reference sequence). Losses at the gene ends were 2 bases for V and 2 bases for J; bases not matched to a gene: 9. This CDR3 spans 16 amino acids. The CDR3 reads CASSLRRAGGTYEQYF. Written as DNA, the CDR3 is TGTGCCAGCAGCTTAAGGCGGGCCGGGGGGACCTACGAGCAGTACTTC.

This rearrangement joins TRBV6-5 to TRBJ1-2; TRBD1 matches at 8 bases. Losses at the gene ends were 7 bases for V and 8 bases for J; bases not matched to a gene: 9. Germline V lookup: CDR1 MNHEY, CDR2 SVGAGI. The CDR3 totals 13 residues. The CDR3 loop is CASTRQGTAGYTF. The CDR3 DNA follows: TGTGCCAGCACGAGACAGGGGACCGCCGGCTACACCTTC.

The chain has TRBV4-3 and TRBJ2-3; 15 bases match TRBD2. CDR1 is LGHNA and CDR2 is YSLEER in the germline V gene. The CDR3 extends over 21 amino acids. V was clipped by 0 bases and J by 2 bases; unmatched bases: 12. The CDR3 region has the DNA TGCGCCAGCAGCCAAGATCAGGGACCGGGACTAGCGGGAGGATACACAGATACGCAGTATTTT. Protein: CASSQDQGPGLAGGYTDTQYF.

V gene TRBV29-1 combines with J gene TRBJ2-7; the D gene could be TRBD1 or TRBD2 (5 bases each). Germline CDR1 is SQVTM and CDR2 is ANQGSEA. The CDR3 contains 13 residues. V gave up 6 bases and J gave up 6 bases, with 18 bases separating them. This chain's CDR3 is CSVGVGVQGEQYF. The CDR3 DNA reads TGCAGCGTGGGGGTAGGGGTTCAAGGCGAGCAGTACTTC.

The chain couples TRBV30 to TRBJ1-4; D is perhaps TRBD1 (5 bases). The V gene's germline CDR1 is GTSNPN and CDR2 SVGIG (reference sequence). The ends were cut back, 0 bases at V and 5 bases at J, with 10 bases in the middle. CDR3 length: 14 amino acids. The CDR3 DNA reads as TGTGCCTGGAGTGTAGACAGAGGCAATGAAAAACTGTTTTTT. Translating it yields CAWSVDRGNEKLFF.

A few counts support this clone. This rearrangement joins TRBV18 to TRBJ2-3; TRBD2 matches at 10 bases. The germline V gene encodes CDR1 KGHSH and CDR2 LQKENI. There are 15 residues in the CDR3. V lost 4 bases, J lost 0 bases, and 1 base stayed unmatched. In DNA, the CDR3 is TGTGCCAGCTCACTAGCGGGAGGAAGCACAGATACGCAGTATTTT. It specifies CASSLAGGSTDTQYF.

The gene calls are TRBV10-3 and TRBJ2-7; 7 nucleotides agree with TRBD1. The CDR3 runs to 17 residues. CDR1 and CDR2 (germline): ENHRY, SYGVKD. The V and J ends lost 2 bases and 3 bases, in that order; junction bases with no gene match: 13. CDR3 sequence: CAISEPSGTVNVYEQYF. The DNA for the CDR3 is TGTGCCATCAGTGAGCCTTCCGGGACAGTGAACGTCTACGAGCAGTACTTC.

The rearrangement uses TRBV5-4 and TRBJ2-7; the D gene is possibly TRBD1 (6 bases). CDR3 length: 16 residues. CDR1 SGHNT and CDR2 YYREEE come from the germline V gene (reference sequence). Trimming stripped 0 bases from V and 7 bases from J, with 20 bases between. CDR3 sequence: CASSLGHREKYREQYF. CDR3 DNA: TGTGCCAGCAGCTTGGGGCACAGGGAGAAATATCGGGAGCAGTACTTC.

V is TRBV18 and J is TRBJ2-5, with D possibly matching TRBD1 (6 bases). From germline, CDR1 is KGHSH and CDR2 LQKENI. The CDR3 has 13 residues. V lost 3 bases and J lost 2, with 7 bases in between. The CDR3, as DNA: TGTGCCAGCTCACCGGGGGCACAAGAGACCCAGTACTTC. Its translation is CASSPGAQETQYF.

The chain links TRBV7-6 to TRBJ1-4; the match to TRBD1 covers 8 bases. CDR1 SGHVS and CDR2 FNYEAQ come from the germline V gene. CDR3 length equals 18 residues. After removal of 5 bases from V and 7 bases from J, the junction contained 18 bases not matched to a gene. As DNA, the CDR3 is TGTGCCAGCAGCCCAGCGGCGGACAGGGAGGGATGGCGTGAAAAACTGTTTTTT. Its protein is CASSPAADREGWREKLFF.

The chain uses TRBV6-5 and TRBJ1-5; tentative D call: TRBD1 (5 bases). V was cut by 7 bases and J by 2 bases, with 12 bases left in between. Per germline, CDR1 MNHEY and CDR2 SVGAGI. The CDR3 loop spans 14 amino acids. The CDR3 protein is CASKEGDRNQPQHF. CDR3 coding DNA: TGTGCCAGCAAGGAAGGGGACCGCAATCAGCCCCAGCATTTT.

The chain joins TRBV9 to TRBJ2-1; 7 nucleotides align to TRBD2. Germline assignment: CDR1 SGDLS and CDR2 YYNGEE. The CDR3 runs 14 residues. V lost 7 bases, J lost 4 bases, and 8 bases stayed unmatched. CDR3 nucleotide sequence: TGTGCCAGCCCCGGAGGGAGGGAATACAATGAGCAGTTCTTC. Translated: CASPGGREYNEQFF.

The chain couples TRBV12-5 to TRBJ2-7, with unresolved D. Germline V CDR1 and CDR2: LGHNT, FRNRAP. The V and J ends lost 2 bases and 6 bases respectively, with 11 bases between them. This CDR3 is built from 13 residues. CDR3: CASGLPWGREQYF. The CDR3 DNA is TGTGCTAGTGGTTTGCCTTGGGGTCGCGAGCAGTACTTC.

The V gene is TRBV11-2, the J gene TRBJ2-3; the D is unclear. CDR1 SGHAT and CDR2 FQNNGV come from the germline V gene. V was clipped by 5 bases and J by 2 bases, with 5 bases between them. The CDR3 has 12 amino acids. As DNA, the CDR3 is TGTGCCAGCAGCCTAAACACAGATACGCAGTATTTT. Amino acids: CASSLNTDTQYF.

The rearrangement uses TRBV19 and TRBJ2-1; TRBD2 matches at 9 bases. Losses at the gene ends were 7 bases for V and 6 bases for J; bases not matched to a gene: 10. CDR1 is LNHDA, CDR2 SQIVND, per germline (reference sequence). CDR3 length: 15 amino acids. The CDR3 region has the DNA TGTGCCAGTACCCGAGCGGGAGGCGTCTCCAATGAGCAGTTCTTC. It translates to CASTRAGGVSNEQFF.

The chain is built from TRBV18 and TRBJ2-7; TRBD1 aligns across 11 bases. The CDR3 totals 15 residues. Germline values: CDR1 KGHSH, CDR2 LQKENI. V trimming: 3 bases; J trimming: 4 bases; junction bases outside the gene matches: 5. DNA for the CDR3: TGTGCCAGCTCACCTTCCGGGACAGGGGGATACGAGCAGTACTTC. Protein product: CASSPSGTGGYEQYF.

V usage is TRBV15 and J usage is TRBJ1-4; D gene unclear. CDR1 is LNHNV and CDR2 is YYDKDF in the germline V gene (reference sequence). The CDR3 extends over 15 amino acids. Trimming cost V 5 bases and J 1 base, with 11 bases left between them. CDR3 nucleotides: TGTGCCACCAGCCGAACGACCGGAACTAATGAAAAACTGTTTTTT. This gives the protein CATSRTTGTNEKLFF.

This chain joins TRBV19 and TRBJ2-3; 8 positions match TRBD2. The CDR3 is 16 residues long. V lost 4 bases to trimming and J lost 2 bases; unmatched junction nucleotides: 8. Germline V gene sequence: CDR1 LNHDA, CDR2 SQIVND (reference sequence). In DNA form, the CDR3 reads TGTGCCAGTAGTACCGGGACTAGACCTCTCACAGATACGCAGTATTTT. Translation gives CASSTGTRPLTDTQYF.

The CDR3 bases are TGCAGCGCTGCGGGACTAGCGGCAGATACGCAGTATTTT. As protein: CSAAGLAADTQYF. The rearrangement uses TRBV29-1 and TRBJ2-3, with 11 bases fitting TRBD2. The CDR3 sequence is 13 residues long. V lost 7 bases, J lost 4 bases, and 4 bases stayed unmatched. Germline CDR1 and CDR2: SQVTM and ANQGSEA.